This TCR beta chain was found in a study of cytomegalovirus exposure and HLA in healthy donors. Study-level points and caveats: Accounts indicate the classifier identified cytomegalovirus status with strong specificity and sensitivity. The likely origin of a cluster of highly shared sequence variants was a sequencing artifact.

As concerns this clone: Antigen: not known.

A multiplex PCR was run with 60 Vbeta primers and 13 Jbeta primers. Sequenced by immunoSEQ multiplex PCR; TCRdb stores in-frame clones only, minus some. The sample comprises 95,000 to 120,000 clones, around 68% of which are singletons, and roughly 4.2% rests with the top ten. Germline CDR1 and CDR2: MNHEY and SVGAGI. V was clipped by 2 bases and J by 5 bases, with 4 bases between them. The CDR3 has 12 residues. The receptor was isolated from a woman aged 40 to 50 in good health and CMV-seropositive. Input material: PBMCs. The V gene is TRBV6-5, the J gene TRBJ1-5; D unclear. In DNA form, the CDR3 reads TGTGCCAGCAGTTACCCGGATCAGCCCCAGCATTTT. Translated: CASSYPDQPQHF.